Listed below are T cell receptor beta chains from one sample, sequenced in a study of response to subunit inactivated influenza vaccine. A single record per CDR3 protein comes from TCRdb applying MiXCR to the RT-PCR reads. The table has approximately 730,000 distinct CDR3 sequences, 14% seen once. This specimen was PBMCs from blood, taken less than 15 days before vaccination. The receptor set was obtained from a man aged 50-59 years who received an inactivated influenza vaccine. The CDR3 runs from the conserved cysteine through the conserved F or W. D genes are given only for firm matches. The size field is filled for only some rows; it gives once, few, many or a size class.

j_call | d_call | v_call | cdr3_length | clone_size | cdr3_aa | cdr3_nt
TRBJ2-7 | TRBD2 | TRBV19 | 14 | . | CASSINGRMDEQYF | TGTGCCAGTAGTATAAACGGGAGGATGGACGAGCAGTACTTC
TRBJ2-1 | TRBD2 | TRBV7-9 | 13 | . | CATKRESYNEQFF | TGTGCCACGAAGCGGGAGAGCTACAATGAGCAGTTCTTC
TRBJ1-2 | . | TRBV12-3/TRBV12-4 | 13 | . | CASSSAGEYGYTF | TGTGCCAGCAGTTCGGCCGGAGAGTATGGCTACACCTTC
TRBJ2-2 | TRBD1 | TRBV12-3/TRBV12-4 | 14 | few | CASSGQGRAGELFF | TGTGCCAGCAGCGGACAGGGGAGGGCCGGGGAGCTGTTTTTT
TRBJ1-1 | TRBD1 | TRBV7-9 | 15 | many | CASRPGQGMNTEAFF | TGTGCCAGCAGGCCCGGACAGGGAATGAACACTGAAGCTTTCTTT
TRBJ2-7 | TRBD1 | TRBV29-1 | 14 | few | CSGGTGLGAYEQYF | TGCAGCGGAGGGACAGGACTTGGAGCCTACGAGCAGTACTTC
TRBJ1-4 | TRBD1 | TRBV7-2 | 15 | . | CASSAQGARGEKLFF | TGTGCCAGCAGCGCCCAGGGGGCGAGGGGTGAAAAACTGTTTTTT
TRBJ2-7 | . | TRBV12-3/TRBV12-4 | 13 | many | CASSPGIRYEQYF | TGTGCCAGCAGTCCCGGGATCAGGTACGAGCAGTACTTC
TRBJ1-1 | . | TRBV5-1 | 11 | few | CASRRFTEAFF | TGCGCCAGCAGGCGATTCACTGAAGCTTTCTTT
TRBJ2-4 | . | TRBV21-1 | 17 | few | CASSKVLHRDSKNIQYF | TGTGCCAGCAGCAAAGTGCTACACCGGGACAGCAAAAACATTCAGTACTTC
TRBJ1-5 | . | TRBV7-2 | 15 | few | CASSRTGGADQPQHF | TGTGCCAGCAGCCGGACGGGGGGCGCCGATCAGCCCCAGCATTTT
TRBJ2-7 | . | TRBV20-1 | 14 | . | CSARGRAGRYEQYF | TGCAGTGCTAGAGGTCGTGCAGGCCGCTACGAGCAGTACTTC
TRBJ2-7 | TRBD2 | TRBV7-2 | 15 | . | CASSFTSGGPYEQYF | TGTGCCAGCAGCTTCACTAGCGGGGGGCCCTACGAGCAGTACTTC
TRBJ2-3 | . | TRBV29-1 | 13 | . | CSVELGNGDTQYF | TGCAGCGTTGAGTTGGGCAACGGGGATACGCAGTATTTT
TRBJ2-7 | . | TRBV7-2 | 13 | many | CASSLGAFYEQYF | TGTGCCAGCAGCTTAGGGGCTTTCTACGAGCAGTACTTC
TRBJ1-5 | . | TRBV15 | 13 | few | CATSSGQRQPQHF | TGTGCCACCAGCAGCGGCCAGCGGCAGCCCCAGCATTTT
TRBJ2-2 | . | TRBV10-1 | 12 | many | CASSEQTGELFF | TGCGCCAGCAGTGAACAAACCGGGGAGCTGTTTTTT
TRBJ2-5 | . | TRBV5-1 | 13 | . | CASSLHRSETQYF | TGCGCCAGCAGCTTGCACAGGTCAGAGACCCAGTACTTC
TRBJ1-5 | TRBD1 | TRBV2 | 15 | few | CASSLRGLSNQPQHF | TGTGCCAGCAGTCTCAGGGGGTTGAGCAATCAGCCCCAGCATTTT
TRBJ2-7 | . | TRBV27 | 13 | many | CASRRTNSYEQYF | TGTGCCAGCAGGCGTACGAACTCCTACGAGCAGTACTTC
TRBJ1-2 | . | TRBV20-1 | 14 | once | CSAREGTVWKGYTF | TGCAGTGCTAGGGAGGGGACGGTCTGGAAAGGCTACACCTTC
TRBJ2-5 | . | TRBV4-2 | 15 | . | CASSRYWRVQETQYF | TGTGCCAGCAGCCGTTACTGGCGAGTCCAAGAGACCCAGTACTTC
TRBJ2-7 | . | TRBV6-2/TRBV6-3 | 12 | few | CASSYEGPEQYF | TGTGCCAGCAGTTACGAGGGTCCCGAGCAGTACTTC
TRBJ1-2 | . | TRBV4-2 | 15 | . | CASSQDSAGKVDYTF | TGTGCCAGCAGCCAAGATTCCGCAGGGAAGGTTGACTACACCTTC
TRBJ2-5 | . | TRBV7-9 | 14 | . | CASSLQGMGETQYF | TGTGCCAGCAGCTTACAGGGGATGGGAGAGACCCAGTACTTC
TRBJ2-1 | . | TRBV20-1 | 18 | . | CSAPPPRGRDLSYNEQFF | TGCAGTGCACCCCCGCCGCGGGGGCGCGACCTTTCCTACAATGAGCAGTTCTTC
TRBJ2-7 | . | TRBV20-1 | 15 | . | CSARDRRGVGDEQYF | TGCAGTGCTAGAGATAGAAGGGGAGTTGGAGACGAGCAGTACTTC
TRBJ2-3 | TRBD1 | TRBV5-1 | 15 | . | CASSSSGQPTDTQYF | TGCGCCAGCAGCTCATCGGGACAGCCAACAGATACGCAGTATTTT
TRBJ2-7 | TRBD2 | TRBV7-9 | 16 | few | CASSTTLAGGPYEQYF | TGTGCCAGCAGCACCACACTAGCGGGGGGACCCTACGAGCAGTACTTC
TRBJ2-1 | . | TRBV12-3/TRBV12-4 | 13 | many | CASSFSSNNEQFF | TGTGCCAGCAGTTTCTCCTCAAACAATGAGCAGTTCTTC
TRBJ2-2 | TRBD1 | TRBV11-2 | 14 | . | CASRGTDHTGELFF | TGTGCCAGCAGGGGGACAGATCACACCGGGGAGCTGTTTTTT
TRBJ2-3 | TRBD2 | TRBV3-1 | 13 | . | CASGLAATDTQYF | TGTGCCAGCGGACTAGCGGCCACAGATACGCAGTATTTT
TRBJ2-5 | TRBD1 | TRBV20-1 | 14 | few | CSARGTGRQETQYF | TGCAGTGCTAGAGGGACAGGGCGGCAAGAGACCCAGTACTTC
TRBJ2-3 | TRBD1 | TRBV7-9 | 11 | few | CASSQTGTLLF | TGTGCCAGCAGCCAGACAGGGACGCTCCTTTTT
TRBJ2-7 | . | TRBV6-5 | 16 | . | CASSYNDAGQPYEQYF | TGTGCCAGCAGTTACAATGATGCTGGACAGCCCTACGAGCAGTACTTC
TRBJ2-3 | TRBD2 | TRBV12-3/TRBV12-4 | 15 | few | CASSSPSGGADTQYF | TGTGCCAGCAGTTCGCCTAGCGGGGGTGCAGATACGCAGTATTTT
TRBJ2-1 | . | TRBV5-5 | 13 | . | CASSMTGNNEQFF | TGTGCCAGCAGCATGACTGGGAACAATGAGCAGTTCTTC
TRBJ2-3 | . | TRBV7-2 | 16 | few | CASSLVGGIRTDTQYF | TGTGCCAGCAGCTTAGTCGGGGGCATTCGTACAGATACGCAGTATTTT
TRBJ1-1 | TRBD1 | TRBV11-3 | 14 | . | CASSAQGANTEAFF | TGTGCCAGCAGCGCACAGGGGGCGAACACTGAAGCTTTCTTT
TRBJ2-3 | . | TRBV3-1 | 13 | few | CASSQSMTDTQYF | TGTGCCAGCAGCCAATCTATGACAGATACGCAGTATTTT
TRBJ1-1 | . | TRBV20-1 | 13 | . | CSALRQVNTEAFF | TGCAGTGCTTTGAGACAGGTGAACACTGAAGCTTTCTTT
TRBJ2-7 | TRBD1 | TRBV6-2/TRBV6-3 | 16 | few | CASSYSTDRAPYEQYF | TGTGCCAGCAGTTACTCGACGGACAGGGCCCCCTACGAGCAGTACTTC
TRBJ2-5 | . | TRBV20-1 | 14 | . | CSAASDGGLETQYF | TGCAGTGCTGCTTCTGACGGGGGATTAGAGACCCAGTACTTC
TRBJ2-1 | TRBD2 | TRBV11-1 | 16 | few | CASSHGTSGSYNEQFF | TGTGCCAGCAGCCATGGGACTAGCGGTTCCTACAATGAGCAGTTCTTC
TRBJ2-5 | . | TRBV7-2 | 15 | . | CASSLGGLKKETQYF | TGTGCCAGCAGCTTAGGTGGACTAAAAAAAGAGACCCAGTACTTC
TRBJ2-7 | TRBD2 | TRBV11-2 | 16 | few | CASSLSLLAGFYEQYF | TGTGCCAGCAGCTTGTCGTTACTAGCGGGATTCTACGAGCAGTACTTC
TRBJ2-7 | . | TRBV5-1 | 14 | few | CASSLAAGKYEQYF | TGCGCCAGCAGCTTGGCCGCAGGGAAGTACGAGCAGTACTTC
TRBJ2-5 | . | TRBV29-1 | 11 | . | CSVETSETQYF | TGCAGCGTTGAGACTTCAGAGACCCAGTACTTC
TRBJ1-6 | TRBD1 | TRBV30 | 16 | . | CAWSMSGTGVRSPLHF | TGTGCCTGGAGTATGTCTGGGACAGGGGTACGGTCACCCCTCCACTTT
TRBJ2-4 | . | TRBV4-1 | 15 | few | CASSRQALAKNIQYF | TGCGCCAGCAGCCGACAGGCACTAGCCAAAAACATTCAGTACTTC
TRBJ1-6 | . | TRBV7-2 | 15 | few | CASSPRGGHDSPLHF | TGTGCCAGCAGCCCCCGAGGGGGGCATGATTCACCCCTCCACTTT
TRBJ2-3 | TRBD2 | TRBV7-2 | 18 | few | CASSLSLMGGGLINTQYF | TGTGCCAGCAGCTTATCCCTAATGGGGGGAGGGCTCATAAATACGCAGTATTTT
TRBJ2-1 | TRBD2 | TRBV27 | 17 | . | CASSPLAGGPAYNEQFF | TGTGCCAGCAGCCCACTAGCGGGAGGGCCGGCGTACAATGAGCAGTTCTTC
TRBJ2-1 | . | TRBV6-1 | 15 | . | CASSRALLPYNEQFF | TGTGCCAGCAGCCGGGCCCTCCTACCCTACAATGAGCAGTTCTTC
TRBJ2-7 | . | TRBV18 | 13 | . | CASSPVQGSEQYF | TGTGCCAGCTCACCAGTACAGGGATCCGAGCAGTACTTC
TRBJ2-2 | . | TRBV29-1 | 15 | many | CSVGAGGERTGELFF | TGCAGCGTTGGGGCCGGAGGAGAGAGAACCGGGGAGCTGTTTTTT
TRBJ2-7 | . | TRBV7-9 | 14 | few | CASSSGGGPYEQYF | TGTGCCAGCAGCTCAGGTGGGGGCCCCTACGAGCAGTACTTC